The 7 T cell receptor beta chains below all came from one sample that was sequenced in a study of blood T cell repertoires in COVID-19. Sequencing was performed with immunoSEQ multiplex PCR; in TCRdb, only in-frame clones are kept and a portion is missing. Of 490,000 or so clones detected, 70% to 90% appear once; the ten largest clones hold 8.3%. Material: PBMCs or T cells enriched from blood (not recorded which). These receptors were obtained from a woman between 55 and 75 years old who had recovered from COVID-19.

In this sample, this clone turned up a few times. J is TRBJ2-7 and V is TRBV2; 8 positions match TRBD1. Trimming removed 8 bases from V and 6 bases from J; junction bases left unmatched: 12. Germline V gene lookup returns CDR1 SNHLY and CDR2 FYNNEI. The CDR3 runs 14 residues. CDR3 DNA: TGTGCCAGCGGTCGGGACAGGCCCCTGGGCGAGCAGTACTTC. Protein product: CASGRDRPLGEQYF.

CDR3: CASSGTGVSNQPQHF. The CDR3 DNA reads as TGTGCCAGCAGCGGGACAGGGGTTAGCAATCAGCCCCAGCATTTT. V usage is TRBV2 and J usage is TRBJ1-5; 10 positions agree with TRBD1. Germline-derived CDR1 and CDR2 are SNHLY and FYNNEI. The ends lost 6 bases at V and 0 bases at J; junction bases unmatched: 2. The CDR3 loop spans 15 amino acids.

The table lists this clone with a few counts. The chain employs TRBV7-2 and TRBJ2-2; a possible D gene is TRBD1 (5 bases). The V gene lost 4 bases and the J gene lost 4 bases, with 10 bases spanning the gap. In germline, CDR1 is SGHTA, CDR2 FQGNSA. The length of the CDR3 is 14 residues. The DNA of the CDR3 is TGTGCCAGCAGCTCTTTCAGGGCCACCGGGGAGCTGTTTTTT. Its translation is CASSSFRATGELFF.

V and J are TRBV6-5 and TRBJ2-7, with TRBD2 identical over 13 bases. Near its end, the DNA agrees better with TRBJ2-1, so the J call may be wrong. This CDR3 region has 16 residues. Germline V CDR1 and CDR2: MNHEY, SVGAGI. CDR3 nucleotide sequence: TGTGCCAGCAGTTATCGGACTAGCGGGGGTTACAATGAGCAGTTCTTC. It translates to CASSYRTSGGYNEQFF.

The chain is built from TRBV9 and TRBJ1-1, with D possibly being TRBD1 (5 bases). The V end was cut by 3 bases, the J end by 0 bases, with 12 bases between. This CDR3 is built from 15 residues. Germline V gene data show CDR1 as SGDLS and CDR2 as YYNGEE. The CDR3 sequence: CASSAVQAMNTEAFF. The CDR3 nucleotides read TGTGCCAGCAGCGCCGTACAGGCTATGAACACTGAAGCTTTCTTT. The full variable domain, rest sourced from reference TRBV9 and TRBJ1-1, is DSGVTQTPKHLITATGQRVTLRCSPRSGDLSVYWYQQSLDQGLQFLIQYYNGEERAKGNILERFSAQQFPDLHSELNLSSLELGDSALYFCASSAVQAMNTEAFFGQGTRLTVV.

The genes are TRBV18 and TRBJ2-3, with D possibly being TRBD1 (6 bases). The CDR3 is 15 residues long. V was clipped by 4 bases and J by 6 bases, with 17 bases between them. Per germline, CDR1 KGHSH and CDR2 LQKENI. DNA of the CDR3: TGTGCCAGCTCACAAGAGGACAGCCTGGGGGATACGCAGTATTTT. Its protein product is CASSQEDSLGDTQYF. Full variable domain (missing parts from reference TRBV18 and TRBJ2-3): NAGVMQNPRHLVRRRGQEARLRCSPMKGHSHVYWYRQLPEEGLKFMVYLQKENIIDESGMPKERFSAEFPKEGPSILRIQQVVRGDSAAYFCASSQEDSLGDTQYFGPGTRLTVL.

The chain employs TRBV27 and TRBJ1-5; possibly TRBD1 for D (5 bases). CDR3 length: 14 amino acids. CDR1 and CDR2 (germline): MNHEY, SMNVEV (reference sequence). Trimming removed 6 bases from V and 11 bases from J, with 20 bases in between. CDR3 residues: CASRGRIGAQAQHF. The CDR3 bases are TGTGCCAGCAGGGGGCGAATTGGGGCCCAGGCCCAGCATTTT.